The 3 T cell receptor beta chains below were found in one sample sequenced in a study of cytomegalovirus exposure and HLA in healthy donors. In the PCR, 60 Vbeta and 13 Jbeta primers were used. The data were produced by immunoSEQ multiplex PCR, yet TCRdb's version contains in-frame clones alone and is incomplete. The sample contains roughly 110,000 clones, approximately 74% of which appear only once. The sample consisted of PBMCs. These receptors all come from a woman in her 40s in good health and CMV-seropositive.

V is TRBV6-1 and J is TRBJ2-3, with 8 bases aligning to TRBD2. The CDR3 is 15 amino acids. Germline V gene sequence: CDR1 MNHNS, CDR2 SASEGT. V trimming: 2 bases; J trimming: 6 bases; junction bases outside the gene matches: 7. The CDR3 sequence: CASSESNGGGDTQYF. In DNA form, the CDR3 reads TGTGCCAGCAGTGAATCAAACGGCGGGGGGGATACGCAGTATTTT.

The chain couples TRBV10-3 to TRBJ1-1, with 7 nucleotides matching TRBD1. The trim removed 7 bases at V and 6 bases at J, leaving 8 bases unmatched. Germline V gives CDR1 ENHRY, CDR2 SYGVKD. This CDR3 has 13 amino acids. The CDR3 region is CAIKTGTASEAFF. CDR3 nucleotide sequence: TGTGCCATCAAAACCGGGACAGCCTCTGAAGCTTTCTTT.

This chain joins TRBV4-1 and TRBJ2-5; D possibly corresponds to TRBD1 (6 bases). CDR3 length: 13 residues. Trimming took off 4 bases at V and 5 bases at J, with 11 bases between the two ends. Per the germline V gene, CDR1 is MGHRA and CDR2 is YSYEKL. Here the CDR3 reads CASSLQGPETQYF. As DNA, the CDR3 is TGCGCCAGCAGCCTACAGGGCCCCGAGACCCAGTACTTC.